These 29 T cell receptor beta chains came from one sample sequenced in a study of blood T cell repertoires in COVID-19. Data came from immunoSEQ multiplex PCR; TCRdb stores just in-frame clones and leaves some out. The sample consists of under 300,000 clones, about 91% of them appearing once. Specimen: PBMCs or T cells enriched from blood (not recorded which). Receptors originate from a woman in her 40s with acute COVID-19.

This chain uses TRBV30 with TRBJ1-6; the D is unclear. V lost 3 bases and J lost 9, with 9 bases in between. CDR3 length: 12 amino acids. In germline, CDR1 is GTSNPN, CDR2 SVGIG (reference sequence). The CDR3 spells CAWREAGSPLHF. CDR3 coding DNA: TGTGCCTGGAGGGAGGCGGGTTCACCCCTCCACTTT.

J is TRBJ2-1 and V is TRBV7-2, with 10 bases identical to TRBD2. Unmatched junction bases numbered 6, after V lost 4 bases and J lost 6 bases. This CDR3 has 15 amino acids. Germline CDR1 is SGHTA and CDR2 is FQGNSA. This chain's CDR3 is CASSSGLAVVNEQFF. In nucleotides, the CDR3 is TGTGCCAGCAGCTCCGGACTAGCGGTCGTCAATGAGCAGTTCTTC.

CDR3 bases: TGTGCCACCAGCAGAGAACGCGTCGTGAACACTGAAGCTTTCTTT. Translated: CATSRERVVNTEAFF. The genes are TRBV15 and TRBJ1-1; D is uncertain. This CDR3 contains 15 residues. Germline CDR1 reads LNHNV; CDR2 reads YYDKDF (reference sequence). V lost 0 bases, J lost 0 bases, and 8 bases lay in between.

The chain carries TRBV18 and TRBJ2-7; perhaps TRBD1 as D (5 bases). Germline V CDR1 and CDR2: KGHSH, LQKENI. The CDR3 runs to 14 residues. Trimming shortened V by 2 bases and J by 0 bases, and 8 bases separated the two germline ends. CDR3 coding DNA: TGTGCCAGCTCACCAGGGGCCAGCTCCTACGAGCAGTACTTC. Translation gives CASSPGASSYEQYF.

The chain combines TRBV3-1 (or the pseudogene TRBV3-2) with TRBJ1-6; TRBD1 aligns across 7 bases. V was clipped by 3 bases and J by 7 bases; unmatched bases: 9. Per the germline V gene, CDR1 is LGHDT and CDR2 is YNNKEL (reference sequence). The CDR3 extends over 16 amino acids. CDR3: CASSQRGGGDNSPLHF. In nucleotides, the CDR3 is TGTGCCAGCAGCCAGAGAGGAGGGGGCGACAATTCACCCCTCCACTTT.

Here the CDR3 DNA reads TGTGCCAGCAGCTCACAGGGGAGAGGAGAAAAACTGTTTTTT. Protein sequence: CASSSQGRGEKLFF. The chain is built from TRBV11-3 and TRBJ1-4; 7 bases agree with TRBD1. The CDR3 loop spans 14 amino acids. Per the germline V gene, CDR1 is SGHNT and CDR2 is YENEEA. V was pared by 4 bases and J by 8 bases, with 7 bases of the junction left unmatched.

V and J are TRBV19 and TRBJ2-7, with 7 bases matching TRBD1. CDR1 and CDR2 (germline): LNHDA, SQIVND (reference sequence). The CDR3 has 13 residues. The V segment lost 4 bases and the J segment 6 bases; nucleotides outside the gene matches: 6. The CDR3 DNA sequence: TGTGCCAGTAGTACAGCACAGGGGCGCGAGCAGTACGTC. It translates to CASSTAQGREQYV.

As DNA, the CDR3 is TGTGCCAGCAGCCGAACAGGGGGCGGCTCTGGAAACACCATATATTTT. This codes for CASSRTGGGSGNTIYF. V is TRBV3-1 (or the pseudogene TRBV3-2) and J is TRBJ1-3, with 9 bases fitting TRBD1. The germline V gene has CDR1 LGHDT and CDR2 YNNKEL (reference sequence). The CDR3 has 16 amino acids. Trimming removed 4 bases from V and 0 bases from J; junction bases left unmatched: 4.

The rearrangement links TRBV7-9 to TRBJ2-7; D perhaps matches TRBD2 (6 bases). CDR1 is SEHNR, CDR2 FQNEAQ, per germline (reference sequence). The CDR3 covers 15 residues. V was shortened by 3 bases and J by 0 bases, with 12 bases between the two germline ends. The CDR3 loop reads CASSFTGLSSYEQYF. In nucleotides, the CDR3 is TGTGCCAGCAGCTTCACGGGACTGAGCTCCTACGAGCAGTACTTC.

The chain has TRBV29-1 and TRBJ1-2; TRBD1 aligns across 11 bases. CDR3 length equals 13 residues. Per the germline V gene, CDR1 is SQVTM and CDR2 is ANQGSEA. The trim removed 4 bases at V and 8 bases at J, leaving 6 bases unmatched. The chain's CDR3 is CSVGTGGSGGYTF. The DNA of the CDR3 is TGCAGCGTTGGGACAGGGGGCTCGGGAGGCTACACCTTC. Filled out from reference TRBV29-1 and TRBJ1-2, the complete variable domain reads SAVISQKPSRDICQRGTSLTIQCQVDSQVTMMFWYRQQPGQSLTLIATANQGSEATYESGFVIDKFPISRPNLTFSTLTVSNMSPEDSSIYLCSVGTGGSGGYTFGSGTRLTVV.

This rearrangement joins TRBV13 to TRBJ1-1; a possible D gene is TRBD1 (6 bases). CDR1 is PRHDT and CDR2 is FYEKMQ in the germline V gene (reference sequence). Between the trimmed V and J ends, which lost 5 bases and 7 bases, there was a span of 14 bases. The CDR3 has 13 amino acids. The CDR3 loop is CASSEYREGEAFF. The CDR3 DNA reads TGTGCCAGCAGCGAATACAGGGAGGGTGAAGCTTTCTTT.

CDR3 loop: CASSPLPFPNSPLHF. For the CDR3, the DNA is TGTGCCAGCAGCCCCCTACCTTTTCCCAATTCACCCCTCCACTTT. The rearrangement uses TRBV11-3 and TRBJ1-6; D is undetermined. CDR1 and CDR2 from the germline V gene are SGHNT and YENEEA. The CDR3 has 15 residues. Trimming cost V 5 bases and J 7 bases, with 15 bases left between them.

This clone appeared a few times. The chain joins TRBV11-2 to TRBJ2-7; TRBD1 matches at 7 bases. Germline-derived CDR1 and CDR2 are SGHAT and FQNNGV. The CDR3 covers 15 residues. V lost 4 bases to trimming and J lost 0 bases; unmatched junction nucleotides: 6. The CDR3 region is CASSSSGTVSYEQYF. The CDR3 DNA follows: TGTGCCAGCAGCTCATCCGGGACAGTCTCCTACGAGCAGTACTTC. The full variable domain, with the rest looked up from reference TRBV11-2 and TRBJ2-7, is EAGVAQSPRYKIIEKRQSVAFWCNPISGHATLYWYQQILGQGPKLLIQFQNNGVVDDSQLPKDRFSAERLKGVDSTLKIQPAKLEDSAVYLCASSSSGTVSYEQYFGPGTRLTVT.

Regarding this clone: The identical CDR3 is also encoded by other nucleotide sequences in the sample. The rearrangement links TRBV12-3 or TRBV12-4 to TRBJ2-7, with 8 bases aligning to TRBD1. V dropped 5 bases and J dropped 1; count of bases not matched to a gene: 1. This CDR3 has 13 amino acids. CDR3 DNA sequence: TGTGCCAGCAGTAGGACAGGGTCCTACGAGCAGTACGTC. Encoded protein: CASSRTGSYEQYV.

The J gene is TRBJ1-2, the V gene TRBV18; 9 nucleotides align to TRBD1. V lost 5 bases and J lost 4; bases outside the gene matches: 11. The CDR3 extends over 16 amino acids. Germline assignment: CDR1 KGHSH and CDR2 LQKENI. The CDR3 nucleotides are TGTGCCAGCTCATTGTCCTGGACAGGGGATCCCTATGGCTACACCTTC. Translation: CASSLSWTGDPYGYTF.

The V gene is TRBV27, the J gene TRBJ2-1; D remains unclear. CDR1 is MNHEY and CDR2 is SMNVEV in the germline V gene (reference sequence). Between the trimmed V and J ends, which lost 0 bases and 0 bases, there was a span of 6 bases. The CDR3 is 15 residues long. CDR3 bases: TGTGCCAGCAGTTTATCACAGAGCTCCTACAATGAGCAGTTCTTC. Its protein is CASSLSQSSYNEQFF.

The V call is TRBV10-3, the J call TRBJ2-5; no clear D. Trimming took 4 bases from V and 2 from J, leaving 8 bases between them. The CDR3 contains 13 residues. Germline-derived CDR1 and CDR2 are ENHRY and SYGVKD. CDR3 residues: CAISADNQETQYF. CDR3 bases: TGTGCCATCAGTGCAGACAATCAAGAGACCCAGTACTTC.

The rearrangement joins TRBV19 to TRBJ2-5; D is uncertain. CDR3 length equals 16 residues. V was shortened by 8 bases and J by 2 bases, with 21 bases between the two germline ends. CDR1 is LNHDA, CDR2 SQIVND, per germline (reference sequence). CDR3 in amino acids: CASSWVGLLLQETQYF. The CDR3 nucleotides read TGTGCCAGTTCCTGGGTAGGTCTACTATTGCAAGAGACCCAGTACTTC. Based on the CDR3 plus reference TRBV19 and TRBJ2-5, the full variable domain is DGGITQSPKYLFRKEGQNVTLSCEQNLNHDAMYWYRQDPGQGLRLIYYSQIVNDFQKGDIAEGYSVSREKKESFPLTVTSAQKNPTAFYLCASSWVGLLLQETQYFGPGTRLLVL.

V and J are TRBV6-5 and TRBJ2-1, with a possible D match to TRBD2 (7 bases). Germline lookup yields CDR1 MNHEY and CDR2 SVGAGI. The CDR3 runs to 14 residues. V was shortened by 5 bases and J by 8 bases, with 16 bases between the two germline ends. CDR3 sequence reads: CASSRRGLRDEQFF. The CDR3 DNA follows: TGTGCCAGCAGTAGGCGGGGGCTCAGGGATGAGCAGTTCTTC.

This chain joins TRBV19 and TRBJ1-5; D is ambiguous. Trimming took 0 bases from V and 1 from J, leaving 7 bases between them. From germline, CDR1 is LNHDA and CDR2 SQIVND (reference sequence). The CDR3 loop spans 15 amino acids. CDR3: CASSIDLLSNQPQHF. CDR3 bases: TGTGCCAGTAGTATAGACCTATTGAGCAATCAGCCCCAGCATTTT.

V usage is TRBV19 and J usage is TRBJ2-7; D possibly corresponds to TRBD2 (6 bases). The CDR3 consists of 13 residues. Germline CDR1 and CDR2: LNHDA and SQIVND (reference sequence). V lost 3 bases, J lost 5 bases, and 11 bases lay in between. CDR3 DNA sequence: TGTGCCAGTAGTATCTTGGGGGGAGACGAGCAGTACTTC. It codes for CASSILGGDEQYF.

V and J are TRBV7-9 and TRBJ2-7, with D perhaps matching TRBD1 (5 bases). CDR3 length: 14 amino acids. Trimming took off 1 base at V and 11 bases at J, with 18 bases between the two ends. The V gene's germline CDR1 is SEHNR and CDR2 FQNEAQ (reference sequence). CDR3 residues: CASSLGPGLDKEYF. The CDR3 coding sequence is TGTGCCAGCAGCTTAGGTCCAGGGCTGGATAAGGAGTACTTC.

The genes are TRBV5-1 and TRBJ2-1; 7 nucleotides line up with TRBD2. The CDR3 spans 13 residues. Trimming at V came to 7 bases and at J to 6 bases, leaving 7 bases not matched to a gene. In germline, CDR1 is SGHRS, CDR2 YFSETQ. This CDR3 reads CASGSGVSNEQFF. The CDR3 bases are TGCGCCAGCGGGAGCGGGGTTTCCAATGAGCAGTTCTTC.

J is TRBJ2-7 and V is TRBV6-5; the match to TRBD1 covers 9 bases. The V and J ends lost 10 bases and 3 bases, in that order; junction bases with no gene match: 7. Germline loops: CDR1 MNHEY, CDR2 SVGAGI. This CDR3 is built from 13 residues. CDR3 sequence reads: CATTPGQGYEQYF. The DNA of the CDR3 is TGTGCCACCACCCCGGGACAGGGCTACGAGCAGTACTTC.

V is TRBV27 and J is TRBJ1-1; maybe TRBD1 (5 bases). The CDR3 runs to 13 residues. Germline loops: CDR1 MNHEY, CDR2 SMNVEV (reference sequence). V was trimmed by 2 bases and J by 3 bases, leaving 7 bases between them. CDR3 nucleotide sequence: TGTGCCAGCAGTTTAGGCAGGGACACTGAAGCTTTCTTT. Its translation: CASSLGRDTEAFF.

This chain's CDR3 is CASSEDGGYQETQYF. DNA of the CDR3: TGCGCCAGCAGTGAGGATGGCGGATACCAAGAGACCCAGTACTTC. V usage is TRBV10-2 and J usage is TRBJ2-5, with D unresolved. Germline loops: CDR1 WSHSY, CDR2 SAAADI. The V end lost 2 bases, the J end lost 0 bases, and 10 bases lay between the germline ends. This CDR3 has 15 amino acids.

This rearrangement joins TRBV30 to TRBJ1-2; possible D gene TRBD1, 5 bases. V was clipped by 2 bases and J by 4 bases, with 11 bases between them. CDR1 and CDR2 from the germline V gene are GTSNPN and SVGIG (reference sequence). CDR3 length: 13 amino acids. In DNA, the CDR3 is TGTGCCTGGAGTACCACAGGAGTCTATGGCTACACCTTC. Translating it yields CAWSTTGVYGYTF.

The chain couples TRBV7-8 to TRBJ2-5; TRBD2 matches at 14 bases. V shed 5 bases and J 4 bases; nucleotides not matched to a gene: 9. The CDR3 length is 17 residues. Germline CDR1 is SGHVS and CDR2 is FQNEAQ. CDR3 nucleotide sequence: TGTGCCAGCAGCCCCAGGACTAGCGGGGGGCCGGGAGAGACCCAGTACTTC. Its protein is CASSPRTSGGPGETQYF.

J is TRBJ1-1 and V is TRBV25-1; D is perhaps TRBD1 (5 bases). V lost 6 bases to trimming and J lost 11 bases, with 19 bases between them. Germline CDR1 is MGHDK and CDR2 is SYGVNS. This CDR3 spans 13 amino acids. DNA for the CDR3: TGTGCCAGCAGAGGGGCGGCAATAGGGCTGGCTTTCTTT. Its protein product is CASRGAAIGLAFF.